The 3 T cell receptor beta chains presented below share a single source sample, sequenced in a study of T cells after somatic rescue of genetic block. Sequencing was performed with immunoSEQ multiplex PCR; in TCRdb, only in-frame clones are kept and a portion is missing. This table holds 60,000 to 90,000 clones, roughly 90% found once. Sequencing was carried out using peripheral blood mononuclear cells (PBMCs). The receptors were sampled from a man aged 30 to 45.

J is TRBJ1-1 and V is TRBV6-5; maybe TRBD1 (6 bases). Germline V CDR1 and CDR2: MNHEY, SVGAGI. V lost 6 bases, J lost 4 bases, and 18 bases lay in between. The CDR3 is made up of 15 amino acids. The CDR3 is CASSPRRSGATEAFF. CDR3 sequence (DNA): TGTGCCAGCAGCCCTCGGCGGTCGGGGGCCACTGAAGCTTTCTTT.

V gene TRBV18 combines with J gene TRBJ2-7; a weak D match, TRBD1 (6 bases). This CDR3 region has 13 residues. In germline, CDR1 is KGHSH, CDR2 LQKENI. With 6 bases removed from V and 3 bases from J, the gap between germline ends came to 12 bases. The DNA of the CDR3 is TGTGCCAGCTCGTTGCAGGGACACTACGAGCAGTACTTC. Its protein product is CASSLQGHYEQYF.

The chain links TRBV6-6 to TRBJ2-1, with TRBD2 as a possible D gene (5 bases). The CDR3 is 14 residues long. CDR1 and CDR2 (germline): MNHNY, SVGAGI (reference sequence). V lost 0 bases to trimming and J lost 6 bases, with 9 bases between them. The CDR3 loop is CASSYSSEANEQFF. The DNA for the CDR3 is TGTGCCAGCAGTTACTCGTCGGAGGCCAATGAGCAGTTCTTC.